The rows below give T cell receptor beta chains drawn from one sample of a study of ipilimumab plus nivolumab after autologous stem cell transplantation. Assay used: immunoSEQ multiplex PCR; TCRdb lists only in-frame clones, some missing. The table shows around 20,000 clones, with more than 60% occurring only once. This specimen was PBMCs, taken in a trial of ipilimumab plus nivolumab as post-transplant consolidation. These receptors all come from a male donor with diffuse large B-cell lymphoma. Each CDR3 is given with its conserved first and last residue. The order of the fields is CDR3 length, D gene, J gene, V gene, clone size, CDR3 protein, CDR3 DNA. A D gene is named only where the DNA matches it firmly. Clone sizes are given selectively: once, few, many, or a class where the clone is expanded.

cdr3_length: 15; d_call: .; j_call: TRBJ1-4; v_call: TRBV7-9; clone_size: once; cdr3_aa: CASTNRQAGDEKLFF; cdr3_nt: TGTGCCAGCACCAACCGACAGGCGGGGGATGAAAAACTGTTTTTT
cdr3_length: 16; d_call: .; j_call: TRBJ2-3; v_call: TRBV7-3; clone_size: .; cdr3_aa: CASSPLGARISDTQYF; cdr3_nt: TGTGCCAGCAGCCCCCTCGGGGCCAGGATTTCGGATACGCAGTATTTT
cdr3_length: 16; d_call: TRBD2; j_call: TRBJ2-2; v_call: TRBV9; clone_size: once; cdr3_aa: CASSVGLAGATGELFF; cdr3_nt: TGTGCCAGCAGCGTAGGACTAGCGGGGGCCACCGGGGAGCTGTTTTTT
cdr3_length: 13; d_call: .; j_call: TRBJ1-6; v_call: TRBV11-3; clone_size: .; cdr3_aa: CASSLDRDSPLHF; cdr3_nt: TGTGCCAGCAGCTTAGATCGGGATTCACCCCTCCACTTT
cdr3_length: 15; d_call: .; j_call: TRBJ1-1; v_call: TRBV6-5; clone_size: .; cdr3_aa: CASIGHLLMNTEAFF; cdr3_nt: TGTGCCAGCATCGGACACCTGCTTATGAACACTGAAGCTTTCTTT
cdr3_length: 14; d_call: TRBD1; j_call: TRBJ2-2; v_call: TRBV2; clone_size: few; cdr3_aa: CASAWDREAGELFF; cdr3_nt: TGTGCCAGCGCTTGGGACAGGGAAGCCGGGGAGCTGTTTTTT
cdr3_length: 16; d_call: TRBD2; j_call: TRBJ2-5; v_call: TRBV5-1; clone_size: .; cdr3_aa: CASSLAASGGPQTQYF; cdr3_nt: TGCGCCAGCAGCTTGGCGGCTAGCGGGGGGCCTCAGACCCAGTACTTC
cdr3_length: 13; d_call: .; j_call: TRBJ1-4; v_call: TRBV30; clone_size: .; cdr3_aa: CAWSLVPNEKLFF; cdr3_nt: TGTGCCTGGAGTCTTGTCCCGAATGAAAAACTGTTTTTT
cdr3_length: 14; d_call: .; j_call: TRBJ2-3; v_call: TRBV30; clone_size: .; cdr3_aa: CAWSALGSTDTQYF; cdr3_nt: TGTGCCTGGTCGGCACTCGGAAGCACAGATACGCAGTATTTT
cdr3_length: 16; d_call: .; j_call: TRBJ1-5; v_call: TRBV19; clone_size: .; cdr3_aa: CASSIRGYGGNQPQHF; cdr3_nt: TGTGCCAGTAGTATTAGAGGGTATGGGGGCAATCAGCCCCAGCATTTT
cdr3_length: 14; d_call: .; j_call: TRBJ2-1; v_call: TRBV7-7; clone_size: few; cdr3_aa: CASSLAIGAPEQFF; cdr3_nt: TGTGCTAGCAGCTTAGCGATAGGGGCTCCTGAGCAGTTCTTC
cdr3_length: 14; d_call: .; j_call: TRBJ2-7; v_call: TRBV6-5; clone_size: .; cdr3_aa: CASSPDEGGNKQYF; cdr3_nt: TGTGCCAGCAGCCCCGACGAGGGCGGTAACAAGCAGTACTTC
cdr3_length: 15; d_call: TRBD1; j_call: TRBJ1-3; v_call: TRBV7-2; clone_size: .; cdr3_aa: CASSFDRGSGNTIYF; cdr3_nt: TGTGCCAGCAGCTTCGACAGGGGTTCAGGAAACACCATATATTTT
cdr3_length: 14; d_call: TRBD1; j_call: TRBJ1-1; v_call: TRBV5-4; clone_size: .; cdr3_aa: CASSWGQGDSEAFF; cdr3_nt: TGTGCCAGCAGCTGGGGACAGGGGGATTCTGAAGCTTTCTTT
cdr3_length: 16; d_call: .; j_call: TRBJ1-2; v_call: TRBV4-2; clone_size: .; cdr3_aa: CASSQIPGRSNYGYTF; cdr3_nt: TGTGCCAGCAGCCAGATTCCGGGACGCTCTAACTATGGCTACACCTTC
cdr3_length: 15; d_call: .; j_call: TRBJ1-3; v_call: TRBV28; clone_size: .; cdr3_aa: CASRYGTTPGNTIYF; cdr3_nt: TGTGCCAGCAGGTACGGGACAACCCCTGGAAACACCATATATTTT
cdr3_length: 14; d_call: .; j_call: TRBJ2-2; v_call: TRBV10-3; clone_size: .; cdr3_aa: CAISELVDTGELFF; cdr3_nt: TGTGCCATCAGTGAGTTGGTGGACACCGGGGAGCTGTTTTTT
cdr3_length: 12; d_call: .; j_call: TRBJ2-3; v_call: TRBV12-5; clone_size: .; cdr3_aa: CASALNTDTQYF; cdr3_nt: TGTGCTAGTGCCTTAAACACAGATACGCAGTATTTT
cdr3_length: 16; d_call: .; j_call: TRBJ1-6; v_call: TRBV12-5; clone_size: .; cdr3_aa: CASGLVHRIDNSPLHF; cdr3_nt: TGTGCTAGTGGTTTGGTACATCGTATCGATAATTCACCCCTCCACTTT
cdr3_length: 15; d_call: .; j_call: TRBJ1-4; v_call: TRBV2; clone_size: once; cdr3_aa: CASSENSGQGEKLFF; cdr3_nt: TGTGCCAGCAGCGAAAATTCAGGTCAGGGTGAAAAACTGTTTTTT
cdr3_length: 14; d_call: TRBD1; j_call: TRBJ1-5; v_call: TRBV2; clone_size: .; cdr3_aa: CASSDQGGFQPQHF; cdr3_nt: TGTGCCAGCAGCGACCAGGGGGGGTTTCAGCCCCAGCATTTT
cdr3_length: 15; d_call: .; j_call: TRBJ2-1; v_call: TRBV5-4; clone_size: .; cdr3_aa: CASSSGHPEYNEQFF; cdr3_nt: TGTGCCAGCAGCTCGGGACACCCGGAATACAATGAGCAGTTCTTC
cdr3_length: 12; d_call: .; j_call: TRBJ2-3; v_call: TRBV7-9; clone_size: .; cdr3_aa: CASMGSTDTQYF; cdr3_nt: TGTGCCAGCATGGGAAGCACAGATACGCAGTATTTT
cdr3_length: 16; d_call: TRBD1; j_call: TRBJ1-2; v_call: TRBV5-1; clone_size: once; cdr3_aa: CASSSLQGATSYGYTF; cdr3_nt: TGCGCCAGCAGCAGCCTACAGGGGGCAACCTCTTATGGCTACACCTTC
cdr3_length: 17; d_call: .; j_call: TRBJ1-5; v_call: TRBV7-9; clone_size: .; cdr3_aa: CASSLGYGGRGNQPQHF; cdr3_nt: TGTGCCAGCAGCTTAGGCTATGGAGGCAGGGGCAATCAGCCCCAGCATTTT
cdr3_length: 13; d_call: .; j_call: TRBJ1-3; v_call: TRBV28; clone_size: .; cdr3_aa: CASNLGTRNTIYF; cdr3_nt: TGTGCCAGCAACTTGGGAACAAGGAACACCATATATTTT
cdr3_length: 15; d_call: .; j_call: TRBJ1-3; v_call: TRBV11-2; clone_size: .; cdr3_aa: CASSLERGTGNTIYF; cdr3_nt: TGTGCCAGCAGCTTGGAACGGGGCACGGGAAACACCATATATTTT
cdr3_length: 14; d_call: .; j_call: TRBJ1-6; v_call: TRBV5-5; clone_size: many; cdr3_aa: CASTNDWFSGPLHF; cdr3_nt: TGTGCCAGCACCAACGACTGGTTCAGTGGACCCCTCCACTTT
cdr3_length: 12; d_call: .; j_call: TRBJ1-2; v_call: TRBV10-2; clone_size: .; cdr3_aa: CAIRDGLYGYTF; cdr3_nt: TGCGCCATCAGAGACGGCCTCTATGGCTACACCTTC
cdr3_length: 15; d_call: TRBD2; j_call: TRBJ2-1; v_call: TRBV7-8; clone_size: .; cdr3_aa: CASSSSSGGWDEQFF; cdr3_nt: TGTGCCAGCAGCTCATCTAGCGGGGGTTGGGATGAGCAGTTCTTC
cdr3_length: 15; d_call: TRBD1; j_call: TRBJ1-5; v_call: TRBV7-6; clone_size: .; cdr3_aa: CASSPGQGSNQPQHF; cdr3_nt: TGTGCCAGCAGTCCGGGACAGGGGAGCAATCAGCCCCAGCATTTT
cdr3_length: 13; d_call: .; j_call: TRBJ1-2; v_call: TRBV7-2; clone_size: .; cdr3_aa: CASSRTTNYGYTF; cdr3_nt: TGTGCCAGCAGCCGGACGACTAACTATGGCTACACCTTC
cdr3_length: 17; d_call: .; j_call: TRBJ2-2; v_call: TRBV4-2; clone_size: .; cdr3_aa: CASSPHLIAPLPGELFF; cdr3_nt: TGTGCCAGCAGCCCCCACCTGATAGCGCCCCTTCCCGGGGAGCTGTTTTTT
cdr3_length: 16; d_call: .; j_call: TRBJ2-5; v_call: TRBV11-2; clone_size: .; cdr3_aa: CASSLGTGTSQETQYF; cdr3_nt: TGTGCCAGCAGCTTAGGGACGGGAACTAGCCAAGAGACCCAGTACTTC
cdr3_length: 16; d_call: TRBD1; j_call: TRBJ1-4; v_call: TRBV4-2; clone_size: few; cdr3_aa: CASSRDPGQGNEKLFF; cdr3_nt: TGTGCCAGCAGCCGCGACCCGGGACAGGGAAATGAAAAACTGTTTTTT
cdr3_length: 13; d_call: .; j_call: TRBJ2-1; v_call: TRBV5-4; clone_size: .; cdr3_aa: CASNWDLGLEQFF; cdr3_nt: TGTGCCAGCAACTGGGATTTAGGGCTTGAGCAGTTCTTC
cdr3_length: 15; d_call: .; j_call: TRBJ1-3; v_call: TRBV6-6; clone_size: .; cdr3_aa: CASSRDMGPGNTIYF; cdr3_nt: TGTGCCAGCAGCCGGGACATGGGGCCGGGAAACACCATATATTTT
cdr3_length: 16; d_call: .; j_call: TRBJ2-5; v_call: TRBV7-3; clone_size: .; cdr3_aa: CASSLGPGGTQETQYF; cdr3_nt: TGTGCCAGCAGCTTAGGGCCAGGAGGGACCCAAGAGACCCAGTACTTC
cdr3_length: 14; d_call: .; j_call: TRBJ2-7; v_call: TRBV18; clone_size: .; cdr3_aa: CASSPRTEHYEQYF; cdr3_nt: TGTGCCAGCTCACCACGGACCGAACACTACGAGCAGTACTTC
cdr3_length: 16; d_call: TRBD2; j_call: TRBJ2-2; v_call: TRBV7-2; clone_size: .; cdr3_aa: CASSYSGLVNTGELFF; cdr3_nt: TGTGCCAGCAGCTACTCGGGACTAGTAAACACCGGGGAGCTGTTTTTT
cdr3_length: 14; d_call: .; j_call: TRBJ1-6; v_call: TRBV7-8; clone_size: .; cdr3_aa: CASSLVGGGSPLHF; cdr3_nt: TGTGCCAGCAGCTTAGTGGGCGGTGGCTCACCCCTCCACTTT
cdr3_length: 16; d_call: .; j_call: TRBJ2-7; v_call: TRBV4-3; clone_size: .; cdr3_aa: CASSQDVSYTGYEQYF; cdr3_nt: TGCGCCAGCAGCCAAGACGTCTCCTACACGGGGTACGAGCAGTACTTC
cdr3_length: 15; d_call: .; j_call: TRBJ1-6; v_call: TRBV7-2; clone_size: .; cdr3_aa: CASSPTGTSGSPLHF; cdr3_nt: TGTGCCAGCAGCCCTACGGGGACCAGTGGCTCACCCCTCCACTTT
cdr3_length: 22; d_call: TRBD1; j_call: TRBJ1-2; v_call: TRBV19; clone_size: .; cdr3_aa: CASSTQPGQGAVGFDLNYGYTF; cdr3_nt: TGTGCCAGTAGTACACAACCGGGACAGGGTGCCGTAGGCTTCGACTTGAACTATGGCTACACCTTC
cdr3_length: 15; d_call: .; j_call: TRBJ1-1; v_call: TRBV18; clone_size: few; cdr3_aa: CASSLLSNMNTEAFF; cdr3_nt: TGTGCCAGCTCACTCCTCTCCAATATGAACACTGAAGCTTTCTTT
cdr3_length: 14; d_call: .; j_call: TRBJ1-5; v_call: TRBV19; clone_size: .; cdr3_aa: CASSIEYSNQPQHF; cdr3_nt: TGTGCCAGTAGTATCGAGTATAGCAATCAGCCCCAGCATTTT
cdr3_length: 18; d_call: TRBD2; j_call: TRBJ2-3; v_call: TRBV11-2; clone_size: large; cdr3_aa: CASSLGGFSGGPLDTQYF; cdr3_nt: TGTGCCAGCAGCTTAGGTGGATTTAGCGGGGGGCCCCTGGATACGCAGTATTTT
cdr3_length: 16; d_call: TRBD2; j_call: TRBJ2-5; v_call: TRBV7-2; clone_size: .; cdr3_aa: CASSLGLAGGLETQYF; cdr3_nt: TGTGCCAGCAGCTTAGGGTTAGCGGGGGGGCTGGAGACCCAGTACTTC
cdr3_length: 15; d_call: .; j_call: TRBJ2-4; v_call: TRBV4-1; clone_size: .; cdr3_aa: CASSQNLEAKNIQYF; cdr3_nt: TGCGCCAGCAGCCAAAATCTAGAGGCCAAAAACATTCAGTACTTC
cdr3_length: 12; d_call: .; j_call: TRBJ1-1; v_call: TRBV18; clone_size: few; cdr3_aa: CASSPVRGEAFF; cdr3_nt: TGTGCCAGCTCACCCGTCCGGGGGGAAGCTTTCTTT
cdr3_length: 19; d_call: .; j_call: TRBJ2-1; v_call: TRBV5-6; clone_size: .; cdr3_aa: CASSLEPYLWRSSYNEQFF; cdr3_nt: TGTGCCAGCAGCTTGGAGCCCTATTTGTGGAGAAGCTCCTACAATGAGCAGTTCTTC
cdr3_length: 12; d_call: .; j_call: TRBJ2-7; v_call: TRBV10-3; clone_size: .; cdr3_aa: CAIAGVSYEQYF; cdr3_nt: TGTGCCATCGCCGGGGTATCCTACGAGCAGTACTTC
cdr3_length: 13; d_call: .; j_call: TRBJ1-5; v_call: TRBV4-3; clone_size: .; cdr3_aa: CASSQGQEQPQHF; cdr3_nt: TGCGCCAGCAGCCAAGGCCAAGAGCAGCCCCAGCATTTT
cdr3_length: 12; d_call: .; j_call: TRBJ2-3; v_call: TRBV4-1; clone_size: .; cdr3_aa: CASSQPTDTQYF; cdr3_nt: TGCGCCAGCAGCCAACCTACAGATACGCAGTATTTT
cdr3_length: 12; d_call: .; j_call: TRBJ1-1; v_call: TRBV4-2; clone_size: few; cdr3_aa: CASSQVQAEAFF; cdr3_nt: TGTGCCAGCAGCCAAGTTCAGGCTGAAGCTTTCTTT
cdr3_length: 13; d_call: .; j_call: TRBJ2-3; v_call: TRBV5-4; clone_size: few; cdr3_aa: CASSLAGTDTQYF; cdr3_nt: TGTGCCAGCAGCTTGGCCGGGACAGATACGCAGTATTTT
cdr3_length: 14; d_call: .; j_call: TRBJ1-6; v_call: TRBV28; clone_size: .; cdr3_aa: CASSAYSRPSPLHF; cdr3_nt: TGTGCCAGCAGTGCCTACAGTAGGCCCTCACCCCTCCACTTT